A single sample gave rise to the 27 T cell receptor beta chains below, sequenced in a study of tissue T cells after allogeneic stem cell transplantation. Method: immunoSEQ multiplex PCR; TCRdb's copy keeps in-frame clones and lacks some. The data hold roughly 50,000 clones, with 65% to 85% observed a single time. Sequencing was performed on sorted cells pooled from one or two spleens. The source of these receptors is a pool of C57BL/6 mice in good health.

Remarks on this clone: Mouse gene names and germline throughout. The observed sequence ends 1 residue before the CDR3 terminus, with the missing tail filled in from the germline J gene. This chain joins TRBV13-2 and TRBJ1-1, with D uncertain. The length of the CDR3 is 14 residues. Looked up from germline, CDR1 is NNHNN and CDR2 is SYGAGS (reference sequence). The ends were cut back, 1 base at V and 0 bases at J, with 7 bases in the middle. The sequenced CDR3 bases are TGTGCCAGCGGTGATTTTCCAGCAAACACAGAAGTCTTC. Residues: CASGDFPANTEVF. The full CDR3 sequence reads CASGDFPANTEVFF.

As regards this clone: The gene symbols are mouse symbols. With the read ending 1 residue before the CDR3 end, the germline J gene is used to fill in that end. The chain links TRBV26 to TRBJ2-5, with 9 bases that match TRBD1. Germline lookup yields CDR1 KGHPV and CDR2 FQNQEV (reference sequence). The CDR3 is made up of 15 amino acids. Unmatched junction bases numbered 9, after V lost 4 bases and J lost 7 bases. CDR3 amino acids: CASSPDRTGVNTQYF. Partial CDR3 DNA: TGTGCCAGCAGTCCCGACCGGACAGGGGTGAACACCCAGTAC.

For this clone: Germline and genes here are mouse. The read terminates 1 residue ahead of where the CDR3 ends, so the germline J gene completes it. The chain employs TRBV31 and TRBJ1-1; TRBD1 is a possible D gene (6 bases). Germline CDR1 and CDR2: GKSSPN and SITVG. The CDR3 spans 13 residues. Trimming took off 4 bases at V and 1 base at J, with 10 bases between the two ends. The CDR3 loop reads CAWKTGGNTEVFF. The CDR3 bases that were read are TGTGCCTGGAAGACAGGAGGGAACACAGAAGTCTTC.

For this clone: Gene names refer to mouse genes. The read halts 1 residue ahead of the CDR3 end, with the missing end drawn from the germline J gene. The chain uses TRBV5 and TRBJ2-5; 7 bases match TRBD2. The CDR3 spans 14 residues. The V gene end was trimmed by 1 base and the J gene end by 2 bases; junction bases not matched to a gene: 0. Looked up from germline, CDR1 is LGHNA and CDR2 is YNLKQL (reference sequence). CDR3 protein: CASSQGLGQDTQYF. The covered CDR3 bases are TGTGCCAGCAGCCAAGGACTGGGCCAAGACACCCAGTAC.

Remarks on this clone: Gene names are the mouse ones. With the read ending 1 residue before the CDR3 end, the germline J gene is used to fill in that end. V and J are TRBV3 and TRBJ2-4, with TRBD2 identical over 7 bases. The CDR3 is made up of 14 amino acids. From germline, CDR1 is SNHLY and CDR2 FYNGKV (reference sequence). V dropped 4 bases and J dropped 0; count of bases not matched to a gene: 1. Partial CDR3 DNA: TGTGCCAGCAGCTCTGGGGGAAGTCAAAACACCTTGTAC. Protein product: CASSSGGSQNTLY. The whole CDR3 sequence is CASSSGGSQNTLYF.

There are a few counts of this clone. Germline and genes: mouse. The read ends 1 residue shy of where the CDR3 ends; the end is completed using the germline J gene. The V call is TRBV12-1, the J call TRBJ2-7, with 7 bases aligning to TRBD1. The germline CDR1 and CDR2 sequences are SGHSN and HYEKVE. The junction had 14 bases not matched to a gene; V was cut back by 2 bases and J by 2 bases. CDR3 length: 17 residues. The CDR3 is CASSPPLQGILTYEQYF. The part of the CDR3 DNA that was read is TGTGCCAGCTCTCCCCCCTTACAGGGGATCCTTACCTATGAACAGTAC.

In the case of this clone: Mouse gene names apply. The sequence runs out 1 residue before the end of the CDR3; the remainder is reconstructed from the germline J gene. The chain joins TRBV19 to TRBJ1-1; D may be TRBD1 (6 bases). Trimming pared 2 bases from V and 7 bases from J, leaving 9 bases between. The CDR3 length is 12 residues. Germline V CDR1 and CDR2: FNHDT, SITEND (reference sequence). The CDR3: CASSMYRVEVFF. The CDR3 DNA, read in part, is TGTGCCAGCAGTATGTACAGGGTAGAAGTCTTC.

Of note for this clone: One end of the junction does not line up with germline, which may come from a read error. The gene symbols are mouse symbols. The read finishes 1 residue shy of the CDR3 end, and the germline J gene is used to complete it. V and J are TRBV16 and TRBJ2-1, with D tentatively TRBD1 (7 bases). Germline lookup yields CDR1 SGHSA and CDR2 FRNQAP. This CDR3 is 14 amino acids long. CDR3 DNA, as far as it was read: TGTGCAAGCAGCTTCCCAGGGGAGGGGGCTGAACAGTTC. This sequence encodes CASSFPGEGAEQF. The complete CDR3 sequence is CASSFPGEGAEQFF.

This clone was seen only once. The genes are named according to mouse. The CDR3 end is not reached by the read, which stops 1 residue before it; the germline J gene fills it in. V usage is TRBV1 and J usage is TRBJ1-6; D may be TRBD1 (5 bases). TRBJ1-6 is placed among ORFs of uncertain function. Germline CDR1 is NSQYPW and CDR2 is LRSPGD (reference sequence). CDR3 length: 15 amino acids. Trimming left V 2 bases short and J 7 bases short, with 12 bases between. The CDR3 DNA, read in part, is TGCACCTGCAGTGCAACGACAGTGGGGAATTCGCCCCTCTAC. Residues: CTCSATTVGNSPLY. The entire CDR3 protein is CTCSATTVGNSPLYF.

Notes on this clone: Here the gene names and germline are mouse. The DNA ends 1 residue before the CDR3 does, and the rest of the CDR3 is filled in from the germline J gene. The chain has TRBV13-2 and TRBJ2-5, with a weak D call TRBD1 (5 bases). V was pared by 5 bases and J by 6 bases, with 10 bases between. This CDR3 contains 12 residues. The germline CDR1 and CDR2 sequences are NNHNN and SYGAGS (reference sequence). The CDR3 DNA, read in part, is TGTGCCAGCGGGCAGGGATGGGACACCCAGTAC. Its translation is CASGQGWDTQY. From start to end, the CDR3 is CASGQGWDTQYF.

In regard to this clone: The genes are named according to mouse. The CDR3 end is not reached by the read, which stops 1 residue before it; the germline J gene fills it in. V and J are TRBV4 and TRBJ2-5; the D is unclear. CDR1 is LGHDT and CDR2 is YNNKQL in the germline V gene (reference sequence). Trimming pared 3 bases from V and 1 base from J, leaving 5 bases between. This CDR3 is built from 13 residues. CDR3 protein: CASSYLDQDTQYF. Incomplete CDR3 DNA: TGTGCCAGCAGCTACCTGGACCAAGACACCCAGTAC. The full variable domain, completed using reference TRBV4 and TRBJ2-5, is ETAVFQTPNYHVTQVGNEVSFNCKQTLGHDTMYWYKQDSKKLLKIMFSYNNKQLIVNETVPRRFSPQSSDKAHLNLRIKSVEPEDSAVYLCASSYLDQDTQYFGPGTRLLVL.

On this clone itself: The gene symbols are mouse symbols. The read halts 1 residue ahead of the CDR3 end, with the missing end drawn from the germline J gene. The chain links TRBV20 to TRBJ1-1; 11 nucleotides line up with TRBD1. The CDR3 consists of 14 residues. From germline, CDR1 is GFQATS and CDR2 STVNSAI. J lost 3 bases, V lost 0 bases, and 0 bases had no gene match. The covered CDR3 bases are TGTGGTGCTAGGGAGGGACAGGGGGACACAGAAGTCTTC. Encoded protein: CGAREGQGDTEVF. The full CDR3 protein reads CGAREGQGDTEVFF.

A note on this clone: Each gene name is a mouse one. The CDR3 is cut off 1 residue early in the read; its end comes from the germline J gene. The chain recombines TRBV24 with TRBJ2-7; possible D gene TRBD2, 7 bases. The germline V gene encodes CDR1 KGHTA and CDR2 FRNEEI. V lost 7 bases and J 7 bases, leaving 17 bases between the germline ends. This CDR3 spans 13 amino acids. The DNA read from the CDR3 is TGTGCCAGCACTCTAGGGGGGCGCGGGGAACAGTAC. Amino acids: CASTLGGRGEQY. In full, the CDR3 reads CASTLGGRGEQYF.

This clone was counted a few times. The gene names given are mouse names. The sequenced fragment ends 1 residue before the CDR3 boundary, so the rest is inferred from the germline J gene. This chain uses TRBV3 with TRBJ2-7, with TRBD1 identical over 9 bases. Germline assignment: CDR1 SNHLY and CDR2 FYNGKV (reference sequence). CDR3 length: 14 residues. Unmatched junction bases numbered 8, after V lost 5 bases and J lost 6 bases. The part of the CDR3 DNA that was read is TGTGCCAGCAGCCTAGGACAGGGGAGGTTTGAACAGTAC. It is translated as CASSLGQGRFEQY. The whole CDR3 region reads CASSLGQGRFEQYF.

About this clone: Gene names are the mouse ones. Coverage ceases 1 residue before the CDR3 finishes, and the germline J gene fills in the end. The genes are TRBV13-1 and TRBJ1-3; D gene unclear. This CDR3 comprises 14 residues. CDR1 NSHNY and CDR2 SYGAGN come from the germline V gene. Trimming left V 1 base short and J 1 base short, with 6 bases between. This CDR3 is CASSDPRSGNTLYF. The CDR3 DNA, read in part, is TGTGCCAGCAGTGATCCCAGATCTGGAAATACGCTCTAT.

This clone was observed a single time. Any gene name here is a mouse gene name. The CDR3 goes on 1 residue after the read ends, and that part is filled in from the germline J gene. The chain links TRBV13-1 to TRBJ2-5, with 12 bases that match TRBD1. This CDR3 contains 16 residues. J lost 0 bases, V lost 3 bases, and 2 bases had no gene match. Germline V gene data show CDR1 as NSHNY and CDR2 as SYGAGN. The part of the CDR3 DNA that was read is TGTGCCAGCAGTGGGGGACAGGGGGCCAACCAAGACACCCAGTAC. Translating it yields CASSGGQGANQDTQY. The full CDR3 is CASSGGQGANQDTQYF.

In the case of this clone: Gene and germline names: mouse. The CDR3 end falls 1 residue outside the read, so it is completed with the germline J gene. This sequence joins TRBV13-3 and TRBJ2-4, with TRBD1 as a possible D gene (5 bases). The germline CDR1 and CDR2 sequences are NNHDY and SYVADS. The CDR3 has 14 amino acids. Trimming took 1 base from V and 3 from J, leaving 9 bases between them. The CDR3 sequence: CASSDIEGQNTLYF. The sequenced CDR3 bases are TGTGCCAGCAGTGATATTGAGGGGCAAAACACCTTGTAC.

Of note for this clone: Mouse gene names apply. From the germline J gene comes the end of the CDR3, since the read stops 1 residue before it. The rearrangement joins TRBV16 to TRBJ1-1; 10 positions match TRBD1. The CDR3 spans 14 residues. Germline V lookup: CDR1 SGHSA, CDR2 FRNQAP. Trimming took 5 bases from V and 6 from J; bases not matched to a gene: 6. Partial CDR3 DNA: TGTGCAAGCAGCCCCTCCGGGACAGGGGCAGAAGTCTTC. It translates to CASSPSGTGAEVF. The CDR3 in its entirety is CASSPSGTGAEVFF. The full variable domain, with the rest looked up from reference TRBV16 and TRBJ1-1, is NAGVIQTPRHKVTGKGQEATLWCEPISGHSAVFWYRQTIVQGLEFLTYFRNQAPIDDSGMPKERFSAQMPNQSHSTLKIQSTQPQDSAVYLCASSPSGTGAEVFFGKGTRLTVV.

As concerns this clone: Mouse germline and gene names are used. The CDR3 loop is CASSGLNTGQLYF. The sequenced CDR3 bases are TGTGCCAGCAGTGGCCTTAACACCGGGCAGCTCTAC. The genes are TRBV13-3 and TRBJ2-2; unclear D gene. The CDR3 end falls 1 residue outside the read, so it is completed with the germline J gene. Deletions cut 3 bases from V and 2 bases from J, with 5 bases between. The V gene's germline CDR1 is NNHDY and CDR2 SYVADS. The CDR3 contains 13 residues. The whole variable domain, filled in from reference TRBV13-3 and TRBJ2-2, reads EAAVTQSPRSKVAVTGGKVTLSCHQTNNHDYMYWYRQDTGHGLRLIHYSYVADSTEKGDIPDGYKASRPSQENFSLILELASLSQTAVYFCASSGLNTGQLYFGEGSKLTVL.

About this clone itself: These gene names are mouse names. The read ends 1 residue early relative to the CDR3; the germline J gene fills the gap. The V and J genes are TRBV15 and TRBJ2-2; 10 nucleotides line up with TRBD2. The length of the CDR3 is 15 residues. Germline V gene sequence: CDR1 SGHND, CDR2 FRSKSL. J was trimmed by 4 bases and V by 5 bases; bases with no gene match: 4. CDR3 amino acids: CASSPLGGVTGQLYF. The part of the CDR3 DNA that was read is TGTGCCAGCAGTCCACTGGGGGGGGTCACCGGGCAGCTCTAC.

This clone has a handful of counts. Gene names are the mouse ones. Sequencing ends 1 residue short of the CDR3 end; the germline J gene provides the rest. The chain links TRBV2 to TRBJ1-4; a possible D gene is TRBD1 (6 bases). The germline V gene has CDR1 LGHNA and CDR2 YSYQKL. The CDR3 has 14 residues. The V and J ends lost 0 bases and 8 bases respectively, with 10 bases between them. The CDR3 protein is CASSQDRGRERLFF. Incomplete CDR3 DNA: TGTGCCAGCAGCCAAGACCGGGGGCGGGAAAGATTATTT. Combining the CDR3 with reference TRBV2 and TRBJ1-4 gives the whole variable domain DPKIIQKPKYLVAVTGSEKILICEQYLGHNAMYWYRQSAKKPLEFMFSYSYQKLMDNQTASSRFQPQSSKKNHLDLQITALKPDDSATYFCASSQDRGRERLFFGHGTKLSVL.

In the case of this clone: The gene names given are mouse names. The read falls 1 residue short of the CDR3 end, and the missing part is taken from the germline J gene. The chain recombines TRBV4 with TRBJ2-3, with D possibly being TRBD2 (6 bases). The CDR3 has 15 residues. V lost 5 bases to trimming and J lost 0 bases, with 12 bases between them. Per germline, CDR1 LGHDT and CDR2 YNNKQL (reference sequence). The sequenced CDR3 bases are TGTGCCAGCAGCCCCCGGGACTATAGTGCAGAAACGCTGTAT. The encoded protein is CASSPRDYSAETLY. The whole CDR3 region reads CASSPRDYSAETLYF.

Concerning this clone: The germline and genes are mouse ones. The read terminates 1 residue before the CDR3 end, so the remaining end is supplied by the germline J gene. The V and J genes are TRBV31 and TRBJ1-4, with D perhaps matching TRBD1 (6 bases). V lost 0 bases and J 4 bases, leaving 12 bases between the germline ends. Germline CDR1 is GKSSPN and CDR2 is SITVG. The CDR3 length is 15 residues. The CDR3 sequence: CAWSLGGDGNERLFF. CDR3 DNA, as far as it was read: TGTGCCTGGAGTCTAGGGGGGGACGGCAACGAAAGATTATTT. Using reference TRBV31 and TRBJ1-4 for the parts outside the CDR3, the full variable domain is AQTIHQWPVAEIKAVGSPLSLGCTIKGKSSPNLYWYWQATGGTLQQLFYSITVGQVESVVQLNLSASRPKDDQFILSTEKLLLSHSGFYLCAWSLGGDGNERLFFGHGTKLSVL.

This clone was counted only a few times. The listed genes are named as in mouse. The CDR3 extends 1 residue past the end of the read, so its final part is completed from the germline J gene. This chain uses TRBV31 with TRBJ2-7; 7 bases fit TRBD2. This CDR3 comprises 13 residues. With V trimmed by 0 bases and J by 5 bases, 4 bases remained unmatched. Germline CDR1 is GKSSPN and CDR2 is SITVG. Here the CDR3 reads CAWSLGWGNEQYF. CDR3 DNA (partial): TGTGCCTGGAGTCTAGGCTGGGGGAATGAACAGTAC.

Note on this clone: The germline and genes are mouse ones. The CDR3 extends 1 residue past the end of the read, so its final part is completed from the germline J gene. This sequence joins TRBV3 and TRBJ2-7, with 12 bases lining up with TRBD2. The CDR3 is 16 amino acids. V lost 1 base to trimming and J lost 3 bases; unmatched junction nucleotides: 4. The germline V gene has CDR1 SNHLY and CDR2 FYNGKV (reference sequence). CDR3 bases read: TGTGCCAGCAGCTTAGGAGGACTGGGGGGGAACTATGAACAGTAC. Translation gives CASSLGGLGGNYEQY. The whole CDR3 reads CASSLGGLGGNYEQYF.

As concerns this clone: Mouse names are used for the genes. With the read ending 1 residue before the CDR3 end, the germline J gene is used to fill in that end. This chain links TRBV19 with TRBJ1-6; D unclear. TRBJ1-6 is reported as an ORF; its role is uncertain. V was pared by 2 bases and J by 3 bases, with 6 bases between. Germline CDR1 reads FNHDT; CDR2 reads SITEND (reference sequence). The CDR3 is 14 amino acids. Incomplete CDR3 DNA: TGTGCCAGCAGTATCACAATCTATAATTCGCCCCTCTAC. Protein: CASSITIYNSPLY. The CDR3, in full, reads CASSITIYNSPLYF.

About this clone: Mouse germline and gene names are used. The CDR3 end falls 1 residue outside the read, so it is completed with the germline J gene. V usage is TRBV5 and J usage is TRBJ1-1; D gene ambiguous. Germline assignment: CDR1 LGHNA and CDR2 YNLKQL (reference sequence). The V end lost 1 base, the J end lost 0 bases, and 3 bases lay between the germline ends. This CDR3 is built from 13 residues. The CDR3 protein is CASSQGTNTEVFF. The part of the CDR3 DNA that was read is TGTGCCAGCAGCCAAGGGACAAACACAGAAGTCTTC.